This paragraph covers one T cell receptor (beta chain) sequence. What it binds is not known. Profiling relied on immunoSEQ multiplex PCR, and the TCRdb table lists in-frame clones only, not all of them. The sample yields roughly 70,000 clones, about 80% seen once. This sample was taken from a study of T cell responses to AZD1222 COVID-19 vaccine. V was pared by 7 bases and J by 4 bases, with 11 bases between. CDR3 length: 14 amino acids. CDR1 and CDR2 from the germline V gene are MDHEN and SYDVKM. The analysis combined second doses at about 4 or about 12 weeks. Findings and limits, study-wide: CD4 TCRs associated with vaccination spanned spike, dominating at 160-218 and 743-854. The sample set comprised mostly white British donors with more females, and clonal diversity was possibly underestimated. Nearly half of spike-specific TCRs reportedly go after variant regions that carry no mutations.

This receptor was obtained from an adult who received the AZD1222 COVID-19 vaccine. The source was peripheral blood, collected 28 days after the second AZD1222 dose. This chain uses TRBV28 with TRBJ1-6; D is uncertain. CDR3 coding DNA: TGTGCCAGCACGGTCAGCGGATATAATTCACCCCTCCACTTT. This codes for CASTVSGYNSPLHF.